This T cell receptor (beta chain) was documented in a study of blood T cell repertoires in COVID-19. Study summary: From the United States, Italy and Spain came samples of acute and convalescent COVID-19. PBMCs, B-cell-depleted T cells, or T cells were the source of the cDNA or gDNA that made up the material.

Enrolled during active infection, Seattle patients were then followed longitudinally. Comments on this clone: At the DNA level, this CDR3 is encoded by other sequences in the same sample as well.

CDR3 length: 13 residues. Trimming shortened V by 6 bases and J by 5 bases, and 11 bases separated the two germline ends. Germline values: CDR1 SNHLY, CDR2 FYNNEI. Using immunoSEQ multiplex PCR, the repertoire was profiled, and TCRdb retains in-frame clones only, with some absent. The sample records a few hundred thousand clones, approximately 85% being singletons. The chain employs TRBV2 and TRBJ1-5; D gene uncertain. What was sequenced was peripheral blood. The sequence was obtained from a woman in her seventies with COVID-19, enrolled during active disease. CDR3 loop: CASSPGGDQPQHF. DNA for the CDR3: TGTGCCAGCAGCCCCGGCGGGGATCAGCCCCAGCATTTT.